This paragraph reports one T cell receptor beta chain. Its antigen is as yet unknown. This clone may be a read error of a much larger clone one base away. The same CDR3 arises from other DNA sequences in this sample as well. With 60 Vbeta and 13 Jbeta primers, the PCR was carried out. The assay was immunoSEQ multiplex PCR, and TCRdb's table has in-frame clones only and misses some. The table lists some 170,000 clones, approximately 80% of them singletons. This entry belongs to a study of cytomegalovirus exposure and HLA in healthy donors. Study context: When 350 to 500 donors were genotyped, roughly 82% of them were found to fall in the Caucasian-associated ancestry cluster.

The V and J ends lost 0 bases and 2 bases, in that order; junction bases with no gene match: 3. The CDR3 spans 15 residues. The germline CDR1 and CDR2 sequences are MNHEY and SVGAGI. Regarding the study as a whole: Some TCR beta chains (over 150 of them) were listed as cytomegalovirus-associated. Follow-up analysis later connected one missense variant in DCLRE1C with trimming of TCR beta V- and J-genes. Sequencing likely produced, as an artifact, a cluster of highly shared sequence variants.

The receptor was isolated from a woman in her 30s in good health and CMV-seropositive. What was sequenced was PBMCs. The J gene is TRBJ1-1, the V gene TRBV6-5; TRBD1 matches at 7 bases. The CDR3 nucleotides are TGTGCCAGCAGTTACTCGGCAGGGGGTAACACTGAAGCTTTCTTT. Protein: CASSYSAGGNTEAFF.